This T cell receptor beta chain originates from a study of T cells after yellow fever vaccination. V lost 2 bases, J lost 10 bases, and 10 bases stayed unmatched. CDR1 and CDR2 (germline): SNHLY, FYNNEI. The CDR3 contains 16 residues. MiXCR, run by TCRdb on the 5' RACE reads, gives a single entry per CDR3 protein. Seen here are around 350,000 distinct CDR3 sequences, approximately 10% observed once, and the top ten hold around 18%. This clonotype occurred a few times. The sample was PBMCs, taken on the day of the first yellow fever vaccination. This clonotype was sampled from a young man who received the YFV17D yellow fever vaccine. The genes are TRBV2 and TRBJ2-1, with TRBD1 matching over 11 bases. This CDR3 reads CASSELGTGTGGEQFF. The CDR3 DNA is TGTGCCAGCAGTGAATTGGGCACCGGGACAGGGGGGGAGCAGTTCTTC.